Listed below are T cell receptor beta chains from one sample, sequenced in a study of OX40 agonist ivuxolimab in advanced cancers. Repertoires were generated with immunoSEQ multiplex PCR, while TCRdb's copy carries only in-frame clones and drops some. The profile covers under 60,000 clones, with around 89% appearing a single time and about 28% taken by the ten largest. The material sequenced was CD4+ or CD8+ T cells sorted from blood, taken in a trial of the OX40 agonist ivuxolimab. The receptors stem from an adult with an advanced solid tumor such as melanoma, head and neck, liver or kidney cancer. Both conserved end residues are part of each CDR3. A D gene is named only where the DNA matches it firmly. Some rows mark clone size as missing; the rest say once, few, many or name a class of expanded clone.

>TRBJ2-3|once|TRBV6-5|TRBD2
CASSYLAGGTDTQYF
TGTGCCAGCAGTTACTTAGCGGGAGGGACAGATACGCAGTATTTT
>TRBJ2-1|-|TRBV28|-
CASSLRFARTDSYNEQFF
TGTGCCAGCAGTTTACGCTTTGCCCGGACAGACTCCTACAATGAGCAGTTCTTC
>TRBJ2-2|-|TRBV28|-
CASSFLGSNTGELFF
TGTGCCAGCAGTTTCTTAGGATCGAACACCGGGGAGCTGTTTTTT
>TRBJ2-3|-|TRBV27|-
CASRTGAWGDTQYF
TGTGCCAGCCGAACGGGGGCTTGGGGAGATACGCAGTATTTT
>TRBJ2-6|-|TRBV10-1|-
CASSHVIIAQSRANVLTF
TGCGCCAGCAGTCACGTAATAATCGCACAAAGTCGGGCCAACGTCCTGACTTTC
>TRBJ2-2|-|TRBV6-6|TRBD1
CASRGPGQGNTGELFF
TGTGCCAGCAGGGGACCGGGACAGGGGAACACCGGGGAGCTGTTTTTT
>TRBJ2-1|-|TRBV27|-
CASSLSGTLEYNEQFF
TGTGCCAGCAGTTTATCAGGGACACTGGAATACAATGAGCAGTTCTTC
>TRBJ2-2|-|TRBV6-4|TRBD1
CASSDVGGRGFATGELFF
TGTGCCAGCAGTGACGTTGGGGGCAGGGGGTTTGCCACCGGGGAGCTGTTTTTT
>TRBJ1-2|-|TRBV13|-
CASSLGGVTNYGYTF
TGTGCCAGCAGCTTAGGGGGGGTGACAAACTATGGCTACACCTTC
>TRBJ2-7|-|TRBV10-3|-
CAIREDGPGGNEQYF
TGTGCCATCAGAGAAGACGGGCCCGGGGGCAACGAGCAGTACTTC
>TRBJ2-4|-|TRBV19|-
CASRISGLAKNIQYF
TGTGCCAGTAGAATTAGCGGACTAGCCAAAAACATTCAGTACTTC
>TRBJ2-2|-|TRBV4-1|-
CASSQDVVIIIGGELFF
TGCGCCAGCAGCCAAGACGTTGTGATTATTATAGGCGGGGAGCTGTTTTTT
>TRBJ1-1|-|TRBV5-4|-
CASSPPLQGNTEAFF
TGTGCCAGCAGTCCACCCCTACAGGGTAACACTGAAGCTTTCTTT
>TRBJ1-2|-|TRBV6-1|-
CASSEGTLNRYGYTF
TGTGCCAGCAGTGAAGGGACGCTCAATCGGTATGGCTACACCTTC
>TRBJ1-4|-|TRBV7-9|-
CASSRVGEKLFF
TGTGCCAGCAGCCGGGTAGGGGAAAAACTGTTTTTT
>TRBJ2-7|-|TRBV6-1|TRBD1
CASSEATGTAQEEQYF
TGTGCCAGCAGTGAAGCCACCGGGACAGCCCAAGAGGAGCAGTACTTC
>TRBJ2-3|once|TRBV27|TRBD1
CASSLWTGSVGTDTQYF
TGTGCCAGCAGTCTATGGACAGGGTCCGTTGGCACAGATACGCAGTATTTT
>TRBJ2-7|-|TRBV5-5|-
CASTYGPGINEQYF
TGTGCCAGCACCTATGGACCAGGGATCAACGAGCAGTACTTC
>TRBJ2-5|once|TRBV27|TRBD2
CASRDGTSVETQYF
TGTGCCAGCAGAGACGGGACTAGCGTCGAGACCCAGTACTTC
>TRBJ2-3|once|TRBV15|-
CATSRDGDTQYF
TGTGCCACCAGCAGAGACGGGGATACGCAGTATTTT
>TRBJ2-7|-|TRBV27|-
CASSLSSYEQYF
TGTGCCAGCAGTTTATCAAGCTACGAGCAGTACTTC
>TRBJ2-2|-|TRBV27|-
CASSLAYTGELFF
TGTGCCAGCAGTTTAGCATACACCGGGGAGCTGTTTTTT
>TRBJ2-4|-|TRBV7-2|-
CASSFGQLAKNIQYF
TGTGCCAGCAGCTTCGGACAGCTAGCCAAAAACATTCAGTACTTC
>TRBJ2-5|-|TRBV13|TRBD2
CASSLDRRTSGGQETQYF
TGTGCCAGCAGCTTAGATCGGCGGACTAGCGGGGGCCAAGAGACCCAGTACTTC
>TRBJ1-2|-|TRBV27|-
CASSLGTGHAVGYTF
TGTGCCAGCAGTTTAGGTACAGGGCATGCAGTTGGCTACACCTTC
>TRBJ1-1|-|TRBV5-5|TRBD1
CASSFTGGTEAFF
TGTGCCAGCAGCTTCACAGGGGGCACTGAAGCTTTCTTT
>TRBJ2-7|-|TRBV4-1|TRBD1
CASSQDGQGGEQYF
TGCGCCAGCAGCCAAGATGGACAGGGCGGCGAGCAGTACTTC
>TRBJ2-5|-|TRBV7-9|-
CASSLGFSKETQYF
TGTGCCAGCAGCTTAGGTTTCAGTAAAGAGACCCAGTACTTC
>TRBJ1-2|-|TRBV5-6|-
CASSSPFIRAYGYTF
TGTGCCAGCAGCTCCCCGTTTATCCGGGCCTATGGCTACACCTTC
>TRBJ2-7|-|TRBV27|-
CASSLNMSNRKQYF
TGTGCCAGCAGTTTAAATATGAGTAACAGGAAGCAGTACTTC
>TRBJ2-3|-|TRBV6-1|-
CASSEWGTDTQYF
TGTGCCAGCAGTGAATGGGGCACAGATACGCAGTATTTT
>TRBJ2-1|-|TRBV7-6|TRBD1
CASSLGTGDYNEQFF
TGTGCCAGCAGCTTAGGGACAGGGGACTACAATGAGCAGTTCTTC
>TRBJ2-7|few|TRBV19|TRBD1
CASSISGQGAWEQYF
TGTGCCAGTAGTATCTCGGGACAGGGGGCTTGGGAGCAGTACTTC
>TRBJ2-7|-|TRBV14|-
CASSPGTSSYEQYF
TGTGCCAGCAGCCCGGGGACGAGTTCCTACGAGCAGTACTTC
>TRBJ2-5|-|TRBV7-9|-
CASSSPSTSQETQYF
TGTGCCAGCAGCTCACCCTCTACCAGCCAAGAGACCCAGTACTTC
>TRBJ1-5|-|TRBV7-9|TRBD1
CASSLGQYSNQPQHF
TGTGCCAGCAGCTTGGGACAGTATAGCAATCAGCCCCAGCATTTT
>TRBJ2-1|-|TRBV11-2|-
CASSLYVFDEQFF
TGTGCCAGCAGCTTATATGTTTTCGATGAGCAGTTCTTC
>TRBJ1-1|-|TRBV5-6|-
CASSLYSDEAFF
TGTGCCAGCAGCTTGTATTCTGATGAAGCTTTCTTT
>TRBJ1-1|-|TRBV9|TRBD1
CASSPRTGRETEAFF
TGTGCCAGCAGCCCTAGGACAGGGAGGGAGACTGAAGCTTTCTTT
>TRBJ2-3|-|TRBV7-9|TRBD2
CASSSRTSIRTDTQYF
TGTGCCAGCAGCTCCAGGACTAGCATCCGCACAGATACGCAGTATTTT
>TRBJ1-5|-|TRBV28|TRBD1
CASRPTGDSNQPQHF
TGTGCCAGCAGGCCGACAGGGGATAGCAATCAGCCCCAGCATTTT
>TRBJ1-3|-|TRBV6-5|-
CASSSRDKNTIYF
TGTGCCAGCAGTTCCCGGGACAAAAACACCATATATTTT
>TRBJ2-1|-|TRBV19|-
CASSIGPVEFF
TGTGCCAGTAGTATCGGTCCTGTGGAGTTCTTC